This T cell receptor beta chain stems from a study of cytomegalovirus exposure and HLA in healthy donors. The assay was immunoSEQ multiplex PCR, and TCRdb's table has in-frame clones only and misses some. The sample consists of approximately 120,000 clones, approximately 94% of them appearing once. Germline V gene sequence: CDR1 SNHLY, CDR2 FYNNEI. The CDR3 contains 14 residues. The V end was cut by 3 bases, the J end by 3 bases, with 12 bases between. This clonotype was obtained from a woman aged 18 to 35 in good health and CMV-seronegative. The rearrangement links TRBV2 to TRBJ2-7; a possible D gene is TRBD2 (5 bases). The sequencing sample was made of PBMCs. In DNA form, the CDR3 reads TGTGCCAGCAGTGAGAGACTATCCCTCTACGAGCAGTACTTC. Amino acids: CASSERLSLYEQYF.